Given below is one TCR beta chain in context. Antigen specificity is unknown. This sample was taken from a study of shared clonotypes between healthy human individuals. Whole-study results and caveats: The sharing of 4.5% to 5.5% of naive CD4 clonotypes was seen across a few donors. Naive subsets tended to show greater estimated richness than memory subsets.

At the deep level, the assay was run. In the original workflow: Junction-only immunoSEQ sequences carried no quality scores, so filtering differed. The assay was immunoSEQ multiplex PCR, and TCRdb's table has in-frame clones only and misses some. V and J calls and clone size are as listed in that table; D and trimming were resolved from the DNA. The sample shows roughly 2.2 million clones, about 90% of them seen only once. The V and J ends lost 5 bases and 5 bases respectively, with 15 bases between them. CDR1 and CDR2 from the germline V gene are MGHDK and SYGVNS. This CDR3 has 14 amino acids. The chain carries TRBV25-1 and TRBJ2-5; tentative D call: TRBD2 (5 bases). This TCR was sampled from a man between 18 and 29 years old in good health. Some clones in this sample may be carry-over from other donors' samples. Sequences were obtained from naive CD4+ T cells from PBMCs. Specified subset: CD45RA+ positively selected. The DNA for the CDR3 is TGTGCCAGCAGTCCCCCCGGGAAAAGGGAGACCCAGTACTTC. Translation: CASSPPGKRETQYF. Combining the CDR3 with reference TRBV25-1 and TRBJ2-5 gives the whole variable domain EADIYQTPRYLVIGTGKKITLECSQTMGHDKMYWYQQDPGMELHLIHYSYGVNSTEKGDLSSESTVSRIRTEHFPLTLESARPSHTSQYLCASSPPGKRETQYFGPGTRLLVL.